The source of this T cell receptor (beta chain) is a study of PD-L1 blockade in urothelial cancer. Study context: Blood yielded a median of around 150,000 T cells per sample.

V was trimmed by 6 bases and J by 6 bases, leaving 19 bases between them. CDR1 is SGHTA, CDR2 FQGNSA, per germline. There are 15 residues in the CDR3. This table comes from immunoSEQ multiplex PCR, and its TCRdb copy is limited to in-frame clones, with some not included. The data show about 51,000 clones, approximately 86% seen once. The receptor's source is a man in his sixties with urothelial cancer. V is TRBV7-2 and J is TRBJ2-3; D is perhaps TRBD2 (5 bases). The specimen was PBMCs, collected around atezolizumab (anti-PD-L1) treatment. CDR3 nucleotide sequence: TGTGCCAGCAGTAGGTCGACTACCCCCTGGGATACGCAGTATTTT. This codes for CASSRSTTPWDTQYF.